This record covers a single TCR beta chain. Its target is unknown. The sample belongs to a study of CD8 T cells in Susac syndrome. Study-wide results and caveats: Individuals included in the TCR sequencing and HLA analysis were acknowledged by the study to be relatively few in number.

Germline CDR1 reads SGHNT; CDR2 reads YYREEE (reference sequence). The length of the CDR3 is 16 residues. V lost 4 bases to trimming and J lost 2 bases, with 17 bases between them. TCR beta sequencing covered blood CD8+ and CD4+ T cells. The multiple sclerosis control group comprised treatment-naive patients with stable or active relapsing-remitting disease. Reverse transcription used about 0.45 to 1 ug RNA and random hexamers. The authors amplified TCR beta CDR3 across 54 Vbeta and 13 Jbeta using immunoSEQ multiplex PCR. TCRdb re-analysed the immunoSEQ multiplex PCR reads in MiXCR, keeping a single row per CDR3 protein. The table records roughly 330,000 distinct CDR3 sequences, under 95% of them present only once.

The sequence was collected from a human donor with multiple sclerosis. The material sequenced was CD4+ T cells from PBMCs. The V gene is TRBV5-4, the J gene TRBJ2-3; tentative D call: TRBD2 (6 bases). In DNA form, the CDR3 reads TGTGCCAGCAGCGCCCGAACTAGCCTCCCCACAGATACGCAGTATTTT. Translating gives CASSARTSLPTDTQYF. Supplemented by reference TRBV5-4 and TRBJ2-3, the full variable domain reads ETGVTQSPTHLIKTRGQQVTLRCSSQSGHNTVSWYQQALGQGPQFIFQYYREEENGRGNFPPRFSGLQFPNYSSELNVNALELDDSALYLCASSARTSLPTDTQYFGPGTRLTVL.